One and the same sample provided the 17 T cell receptor beta chains below, sequenced in a study of T cell repertoires in cytomegalovirus infection. TCRdb re-called the reads with MiXCR, one entry per CDR3 protein. This sample carries more than 140,000 distinct CDR3 sequences, 5% to 6.5% of them seen once, and the ten largest clones take about 20%. The sample comprised PBMCs. All receptors derive from a human donor in good health (CMV status not recorded). Some clones in this sample may be carry-over from other donors' samples.

The sample holds many counts of this clonotype. The chain has TRBV7-9 and TRBJ2-3; D is unresolved. The V gene lost 2 bases and the J gene lost 5 bases, with 11 bases spanning the gap. The germline V gene encodes CDR1 SEHNR and CDR2 FQNEAQ (reference sequence). CDR3 size: 14 residues. CDR3 sequence reads: CASSLTTERDTQYF. CDR3 nucleotide sequence: TGTGCCAGCAGCTTAACCACGGAGAGAGATACGCAGTATTTT.

CDR3 in DNA: TGTGCCAGCAGTTACGATCCGATCCAAAGCGGACCTTTATACAATGAGCAGTTCTTC. Translating gives CASSYDPIQSGPLYNEQFF. The chain combines TRBV6-1 with TRBJ2-1; D perhaps matches TRBD2 (5 bases). V was pared by 5 bases and J by 4 bases, with 27 bases between. CDR1 and CDR2 from the germline V gene are MNHNS and SASEGT. CDR3 size: 19 residues.

This chain connects TRBV29-1 to TRBJ2-4; 7 bases align to TRBD1. This CDR3 spans 13 amino acids. Trimming cost V 3 bases and J 1 base; bases outside gene matches: 0. The V gene's germline CDR1 is SQVTM and CDR2 ANQGSEA. CDR3 amino acids: CSVEGQAKNIQYF. Here the CDR3 DNA reads TGCAGCGTTGAGGGACAGGCCAAAAACATTCAGTACTTC.

In its sample, this clonotype was seen many times. The chain recombines TRBV14 with TRBJ1-2; 7 bases are a match to TRBD1. The CDR3 sequence is 14 residues long. Germline-derived CDR1 and CDR2 are SGHDN and FVKESK. Germline trimming cut 1 base from V and 4 bases from J; bases unmatched to any gene: 3. CDR3 sequence (DNA): TGTGCCAGCAGCCAAGCCCAGGGGGGCTATGGCTACACCTTC. Its protein product is CASSQAQGGYGYTF.

In this sample, this clonotype turned up many times. The genes are TRBV7-8 and TRBJ1-5; TRBD1 matches at 9 bases. The J segment lost 5 bases and the V segment lost 5 bases, leaving 4 bases of the junction unmatched. The CDR3 covers 14 residues. Per germline, CDR1 SGHVS and CDR2 FQNEAQ. The CDR3 region is CASSQGQGDQPQHF. The CDR3 DNA sequence: TGTGCCAGCAGCCAGGGACAGGGAGATCAGCCCCAGCATTTT.

This clonotype was detected only a few times. This chain links TRBV4-3 with TRBJ1-1, with 8 positions matching TRBD1. The CDR3 consists of 16 residues. V lost 5 bases to trimming and J lost 0 bases; unmatched junction nucleotides: 8. Germline V gene lookup returns CDR1 LGHNA and CDR2 YSLEER. The CDR3 loop is CASSSGTGYMNTEAFF. DNA for the CDR3: TGCGCCAGCAGCTCCGGGACAGGCTACATGAACACTGAAGCTTTCTTT.

The genes are TRBV10-3 and TRBJ1-5, with D perhaps matching TRBD1 (5 bases). Germline CDR1 reads ENHRY; CDR2 reads SYGVKD. This CDR3 is built from 14 residues. The germline V and J ends were trimmed by 4 bases and 7 bases, with 14 bases remaining between them. The CDR3, as DNA: TGTGCCATCAGTGGAGGGCAGGGAGACCAGCCCCAGCATTTT. Protein: CAISGGQGDQPQHF.

As for this clonotype: One junction end disagrees with the germline gene, perhaps due to a read error. The rearrangement joins TRBV3-1 to TRBJ1-1; D is ambiguous. Germline lookup yields CDR1 LGHDT and CDR2 YNNKEL (reference sequence). The CDR3 has 14 residues. The CDR3 DNA is TGTGGCAGCAGCCAGTCCGCGGGTTCGACTGAAGCTTTCTTT. Its protein product is CGSSQSAGSTEAFF.

This clonotype appeared many times. The chain recombines TRBV7-2 with TRBJ2-1, with 8 bases that match TRBD2. Germline V gives CDR1 SGHTA, CDR2 FQGNSA. With 3 bases clipped from V and 8 bases from J, the junction kept 6 bases outside the gene matches. This CDR3 contains 14 residues. CDR3 sequence: CASSFRGGRDEQFF. The CDR3, as DNA: TGTGCCAGCAGCTTTCGGGGGGGGAGGGATGAGCAGTTCTTC.

This clonotype has a count of ten or more. This chain links TRBV7-2 with TRBJ2-2; D is possibly TRBD2 (5 bases). Germline values: CDR1 SGHTA, CDR2 FQGNSA. The CDR3 extends over 16 amino acids. Trimming pared 8 bases from V and 0 bases from J, leaving 16 bases between. The CDR3 loop is CASSYSAATNTGELFF. The CDR3, as DNA: TGTGCCAGCTCGTACTCAGCGGCAACGAACACCGGGGAGCTGTTTTTT.

This clonotype occurred many times. This chain uses TRBV15 with TRBJ1-4; possible D gene TRBD1, 6 bases. Germline V CDR1 and CDR2: LNHNV, YYDKDF (reference sequence). V shed 0 bases and J shed 8 bases, with 10 bases lying between them. The length of the CDR3 is 14 residues. This CDR3 reads CATSRDTGNEKLFF. The CDR3 region has the DNA TGTGCCACCAGCAGAGATACAGGGAACGAAAAACTGTTTTTT.

In this sample, this clonotype turned up many times. J is TRBJ2-2 and V is TRBV28; 7 nucleotides align to TRBD1. This CDR3 comprises 15 residues. V gave up 4 bases and J gave up 1 base; unmatched junction bases: 3. CDR1 and CDR2 from the germline V gene are MDHEN and SYDVKM. The CDR3: CASSSRTGNTGELFF. CDR3 nucleotide sequence: TGTGCCAGCAGTTCGAGGACAGGGAACACCGGGGAGCTGTTTTTT.

This clonotype was detected many times. The chain carries TRBV7-2 and TRBJ1-5; D uncertain. Between the trimmed V and J ends, which lost 5 bases and 3 bases, there was a span of 17 bases. The germline CDR1 and CDR2 sequences are SGHTA and FQGNSA. The CDR3 runs 16 residues. The CDR3 sequence is CASSPGPSPLNQPQHF. CDR3 bases: TGTGCCAGCAGCCCTGGACCCTCCCCACTCAATCAGCCCCAGCATTTT.

The chain couples TRBV6-2 or TRBV6-3 to TRBJ2-7, with D perhaps matching TRBD1 (6 bases). The CDR3 extends over 13 amino acids. The germline V gene encodes CDR1 MNHEY and CDR2 SVGEGT. The V end lost 4 bases, the J end lost 2 bases, and 9 bases lay between the germline ends. The CDR3 region has the DNA TGTGCCAGCAGTTGGGGGCCTGCCTACGAGCAGTACTTC. It is translated as CASSWGPAYEQYF.

This clonotype occurred many times. The V gene is TRBV20-1, the J gene TRBJ2-5; D could derive from TRBD1 or TRBD2 (5 bases each). The CDR3 totals 14 residues. The V end was cut by 3 bases, the J end by 2 bases, with 13 bases between. Germline V gives CDR1 DFQATT, CDR2 SNEGSKA (reference sequence). The CDR3 DNA reads as TGCAGTGCTAGGGGGACGGACAAACAAGAGACCCAGTACTTC. Its protein product is CSARGTDKQETQYF.

The chain is built from TRBV20-1 and TRBJ2-5, with D tentatively TRBD1 (6 bases). Between the trimmed V and J ends, which lost 4 bases and 4 bases, there was a span of 13 bases. The CDR3 consists of 13 residues. Germline lookup yields CDR1 DFQATT and CDR2 SNEGSKA (reference sequence). In DNA form, the CDR3 reads TGCAGTGCTATACCCAGGGGAAGAGAGACCCAGTACTTC. This codes for CSAIPRGRETQYF.

This clonotype has at least ten counts. The DNA of the CDR3 is TGTGCCAGCAGCACGGGACAGATGGATCAGCCCCAGCATTTT. It specifies CASSTGQMDQPQHF. This rearrangement joins TRBV12-3 or TRBV12-4 to TRBJ1-5; 7 positions agree with TRBD1. The CDR3 runs 14 residues. The junction had 7 bases not matched to a gene; V was cut back by 6 bases and J by 5 bases.